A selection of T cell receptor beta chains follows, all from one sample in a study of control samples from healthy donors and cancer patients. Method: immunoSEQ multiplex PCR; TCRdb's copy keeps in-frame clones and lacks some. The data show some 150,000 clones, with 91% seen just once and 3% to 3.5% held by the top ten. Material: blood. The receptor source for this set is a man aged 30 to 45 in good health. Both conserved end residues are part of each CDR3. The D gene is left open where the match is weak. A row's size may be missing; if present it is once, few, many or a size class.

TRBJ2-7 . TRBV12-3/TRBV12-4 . TGTGCCAGCAGTCCTGACGGCGTCTACGAGCAGTACTTC CASSPDGVYEQYF
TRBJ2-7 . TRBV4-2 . TGTGCCAGCAGCCAAGACGGGAGTCGTCCCCACGAGCAGTACTTC CASSQDGSRPHEQYF
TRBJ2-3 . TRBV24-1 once TGTGCCACGACGGAGGGGGCCTTTTCAGATACGCAGTATTTT CATTEGAFSDTQYF
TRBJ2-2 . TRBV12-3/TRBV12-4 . TGTGCCAGCAGTTTAGGGAATTCCGGGGAGCTGTTTTTT CASSLGNSGELFF
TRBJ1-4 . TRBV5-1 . TGCGCCAGCAGCTTGAATGAAAAACTGTTTTTT CASSLNEKLFF
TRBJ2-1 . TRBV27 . TGTGCCAGCAGTTTATCACAGGGTCCCTACAATGAGCAGTTCTTC CASSLSQGPYNEQFF
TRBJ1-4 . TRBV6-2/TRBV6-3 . TGTGCCAGCAGTTACGCGACAGAATTTAATGAAAAACTGTTTTTT CASSYATEFNEKLFF
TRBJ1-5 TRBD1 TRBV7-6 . TGTGCCAGCAGCCCTCGGACAGGGCTCAATCAGCCCCAGCATTTT CASSPRTGLNQPQHF
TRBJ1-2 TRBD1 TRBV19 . TGTGCCAGTAGACCTATCTGGACAGGGGGGTATGGCTACACCTTC CASRPIWTGGYGYTF
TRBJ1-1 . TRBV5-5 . TGTGCCAGCAGCCGACGGAGTATGAACACTGAAGCTTTCTTT CASSRRSMNTEAFF
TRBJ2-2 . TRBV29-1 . TGCAGCGTTGAAGGTCAATTCCCCGGGGAGCTGTTTTTT CSVEGQFPGELFF
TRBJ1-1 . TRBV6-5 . TGTGCCAGCAGTTACTCGTTCCAGAACACTGAAGCTTTCTTT CASSYSFQNTEAFF
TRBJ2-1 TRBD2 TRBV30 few TGTGCCTGGAACAGCGGGGCCCTAAGTAACAATGAGCAGTTCTTC CAWNSGALSNNEQFF
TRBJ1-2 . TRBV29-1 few TGCAGCGTTGAAGACATGACCTATGGCTACACCTTC CSVEDMTYGYTF
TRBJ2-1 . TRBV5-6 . TGTGCCAGCAGCGCCAGCCCCTACAATGAGCAGTTCTTC CASSASPYNEQFF
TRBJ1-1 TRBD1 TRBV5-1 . TGCGCCAGCAGCTTGAAGGGGACAGGGGAAGTGGGTACTGAAGCTTTCTTT CASSLKGTGEVGTEAFF
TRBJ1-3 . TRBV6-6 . TGTGCCAGCAGTATGTACAGGGCCCTCTCTGGAAACACCATATATTTT CASSMYRALSGNTIYF
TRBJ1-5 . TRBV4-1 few TGCGCCAGCAGCCAGGCTGAGGGGGTAGGGCAGCCCCAGCATTTT CASSQAEGVGQPQHF
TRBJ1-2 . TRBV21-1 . TGTGCCAGCAGCAAAGCTATTCATCAACAGGGGGAGCCAGATAACTATGGCTACACCTTC CASSKAIHQQGEPDNYGYTF
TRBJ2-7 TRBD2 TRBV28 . TGTGCCAGCAGTTCCACGCGACTAGCGGAGAGCTCCTACGAGCAGTACTTC CASSSTRLAESSYEQYF
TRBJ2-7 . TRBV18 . TGTGCCAGCTCACCACCCGCTAACTCCTACGAGCAGTACTTC CASSPPANSYEQYF
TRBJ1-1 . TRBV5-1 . TGCGCCAGCAGCTTGAAAGAAGGAGGGGCAGAGAACACTGAAGCTTTCTTT CASSLKEGGAENTEAFF
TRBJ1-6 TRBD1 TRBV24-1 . TGTGCCACCAGTGACAGGACAGGGGAAGGCGGTTCACCCCTCCACTTT CATSDRTGEGGSPLHF
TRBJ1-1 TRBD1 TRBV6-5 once TGTGCCAGCACCACACAGGGGGGGAACACTGAAGCTTTCTTT CASTTQGGNTEAFF
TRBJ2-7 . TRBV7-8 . TGTGCCAGCAGCTTAGGGCAGGGGATCTACGAGCAGTACTTC CASSLGQGIYEQYF
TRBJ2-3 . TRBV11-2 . TGTGCCAGCAGCTTAGCTCGGGGGTACACAGATACGCAGTATTTT CASSLARGYTDTQYF
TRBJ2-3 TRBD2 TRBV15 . TGTGCCACCAGCGGGGGGGGTGGCACAGATACGCAGTATTTT CATSGGGGTDTQYF
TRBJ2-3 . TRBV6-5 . TGTGCCAGCGCTCCACCCGGCACAGATACGCAGTATTTT CASAPPGTDTQYF
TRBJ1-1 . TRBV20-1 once TGCAGTGCTAGAGATCGGGCTGAAGCTTTCTTT CSARDRAEAFF
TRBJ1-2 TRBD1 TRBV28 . TGTGCCAGCAGTTATGGACAGGGGATCTATGGCTACACCTTC CASSYGQGIYGYTF
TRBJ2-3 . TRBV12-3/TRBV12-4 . TGTGCCAGCAGTATAGCCGCAGATACGCAGTATTTT CASSIAADTQYF
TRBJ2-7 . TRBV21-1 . TGTGCCAGCAGCAAAAATAGGGCTAGCGGGACGCCCTACGAGCAGTACTTC CASSKNRASGTPYEQYF
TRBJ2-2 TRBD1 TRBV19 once TGTGCCAGTAGTCCACGCCAGGACAGGGGAGGAACCGGGGAGCTGTTTTTT CASSPRQDRGGTGELFF
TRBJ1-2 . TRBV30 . TGTGCCACCCAGGGGACCAGAGCGAGGCATGGCTACACCTTC CATQGTRARHGYTF
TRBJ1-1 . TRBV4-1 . TGCGCCAGCAGCCCCTTTTGGGGGGGCACTGAAGCTTTCTTT CASSPFWGGTEAFF
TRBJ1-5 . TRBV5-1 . TGCGCCAGGAGCGAGGGGGATAGCAATCAGCCCCAGCATTTT CARSEGDSNQPQHF
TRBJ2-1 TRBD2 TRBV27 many TGTGCCAGCCAAAGCGGGGGGAGTCTTAATGAGCAGTTCTTC CASQSGGSLNEQFF
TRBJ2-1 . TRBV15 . TGTGCCACCAGCAGAGACGTATCGTCCAATTACAATGAGCAGTTCTTC CATSRDVSSNYNEQFF
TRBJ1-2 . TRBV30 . TGTGCCTGGAGTGGGGCTAACTATGGCTACACCTTC CAWSGANYGYTF
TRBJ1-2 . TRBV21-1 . TGTGCCAGCAGCAAAGGGACAGAGAACTATGGCTACACCTTC CASSKGTENYGYTF
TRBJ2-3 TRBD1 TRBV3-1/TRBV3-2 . TGTGCCAGCAGCCAAGGGACAGGGAAAAGGGAATACACAGATACGCAGTATTTT CASSQGTGKREYTDTQYF
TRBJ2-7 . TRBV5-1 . TGCGCCAGCAGCGACAGAACCTACGAGCAGTACTTC CASSDRTYEQYF
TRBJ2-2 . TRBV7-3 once TGTGCCAGCACCAATTCCAGGGGTACCGGGGAGCTGTTTTTT CASTNSRGTGELFF
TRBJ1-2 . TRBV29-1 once TGCAGCGTTGAGGGGGGATGGGGGAACGGCTACACCTTC CSVEGGWGNGYTF
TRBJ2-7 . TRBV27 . TGTGCCAGCAGTTTATCCAGGGGCAGGAACGAGCAGTACTTC CASSLSRGRNEQYF
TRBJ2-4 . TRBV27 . TGTGCCACCGGCGCCCATCAGGGAGCGGCCAAAAACATTCAGTACTTC CATGAHQGAAKNIQYF
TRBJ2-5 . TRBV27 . TGTGCCAGCAGTTGGAGGGGGCGATCTATTCAAGAGACCCAGTACTTC CASSWRGRSIQETQYF
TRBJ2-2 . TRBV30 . TGTGCCTGGACTCGGAACTTAGTCACCGGGGAGCTGTTTTTT CAWTRNLVTGELFF
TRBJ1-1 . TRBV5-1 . TGCGCCAGCAGCTTGACGGTTTTGGGGGCTGAAGCTTTCTTT CASSLTVLGAEAFF
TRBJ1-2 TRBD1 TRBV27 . TGTGCCACCCATCCAGGGACCGGGACAGGGAGAGGATATGGCTACACCTTC CATHPGTGTGRGYGYTF
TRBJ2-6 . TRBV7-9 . TGTGCCAGCAGCCCGTTCTCCGGGACGACCGCCTCTGGGGCCAACGTCCTGACTTTC CASSPFSGTTASGANVLTF
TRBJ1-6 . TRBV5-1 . TGCGCCAGCAGGGCGGGACTAACAGGTTCACCCCTCCACTTT CASRAGLTGSPLHF
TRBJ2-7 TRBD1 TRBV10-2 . TGCGCCAGCAGTGACCGGACAGGGACCTACGAGCAGTACTTC CASSDRTGTYEQYF
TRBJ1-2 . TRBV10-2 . TGCGCCAGCAGTGAGTTAAACTATGGCTACACCTTC CASSELNYGYTF
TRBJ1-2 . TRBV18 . TGTGCCAGCTCACCCAATGCAAACTATGGCTACACCTTC CASSPNANYGYTF
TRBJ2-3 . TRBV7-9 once TGTGCCAGCAGTCCCCGACAGGAGAGCACAGATACGCAGTATTTT CASSPRQESTDTQYF